Below, 26 T cell receptor beta chains from the same sample are listed, as sequenced in a study of early T cells in non-severe SARS-CoV-2 infection (dated by TCRdb to the early 2020s). Receptor amplification or capture employed 5' RACE. Sequencing instrument: NextSeq 500. TCRdb took the public reads, trimmed them with fastp at Q25, ran MiXCR for clone calling and kept in-frame beta chains. For every CDR3 protein sequence, its rows merge into one entry that carries the most common genes and DNA. This sample holds fewer than 25,000 distinct CDR3 sequences; roughly 3.6% were observed only once. Clones ranked in the top ten supply around 5.4% of the sample. The sequenced sample was whole blood. These TCRs come from an adult who was a healthcare worker with PCR-confirmed SARS-CoV-2 infection or an uninfected control (not recorded which).

This clonotype has ten or more counts. Written as DNA, the CDR3 is TGTGCCAGCGAGAAAGACCAGGGTAATCAGCCCCAGCATTTT. The encoded protein is CASEKDQGNQPQHF. The chain is built from TRBV2 and TRBJ1-5; D is possibly TRBD1 (5 bases). Germline loops: CDR1 SNHLY, CDR2 FYNNEI. V dropped 8 bases and J dropped 4 bases, with 15 bases sitting between them. The CDR3 loop spans 14 amino acids.

This clonotype was seen ten or more times. This chain links TRBV15 with TRBJ1-5, with a weak D call TRBD1 (5 bases). V was trimmed by 0 bases and J by 3 bases, leaving 6 bases between them. CDR1 and CDR2 from the germline V gene are LNHNV and YYDKDF (reference sequence). The CDR3 runs 14 residues. The CDR3 loop is CATSRETVNQPQHF. The CDR3, as DNA: TGTGCCACCAGCAGAGAGACAGTCAATCAGCCCCAGCATTTT.

This clonotype was counted ten times or more. This chain's CDR3 is CASSFSGGARHEQFF. The CDR3 DNA follows: TGTGCCAGCAGTTTCAGCGGGGGGGCCAGGCATGAGCAGTTCTTC. The chain links TRBV27 to TRBJ2-1, with TRBD2 matching 10 bases. After removal of 3 bases from V and 8 bases from J, the junction contained 7 bases not matched to a gene. Germline V CDR1 and CDR2: MNHEY, SMNVEV (reference sequence). The CDR3 runs to 15 residues.

This clonotype appeared many times. The CDR3: CASRGLAGGSSYEQYF. The CDR3 DNA follows: TGTGCCAGTAGGGGACTAGCGGGAGGTTCGTCCTACGAGCAGTACTTC. The rearrangement joins TRBV19 to TRBJ2-7, with 15 bases matching TRBD2. V shed 6 bases and J 1 base; nucleotides not matched to a gene: 4. Germline loops: CDR1 LNHDA, CDR2 SQIVND (reference sequence). The CDR3 spans 16 residues.

This clonotype has ten or more counts. The V gene is TRBV2, the J gene TRBJ2-5, with TRBD1 matching 9 bases. The ends lost 3 bases at V and 9 bases at J; junction bases unmatched: 14. CDR3 size: 16 residues. Germline V gives CDR1 SNHLY, CDR2 FYNNEI. The CDR3 DNA sequence: TGTGCCAGCAGTGACGGTCGACAGGGGGAAGTGGAGTCCCAGTACTTC. Encoded protein: CASSDGRQGEVESQYF.

This clonotype was counted many times. The gene calls are TRBV20-1 and TRBJ2-1; TRBD2 aligns across 11 bases. The germline V gene has CDR1 DFQATT and CDR2 SNEGSKA (reference sequence). V lost 3 bases, J lost 1 base, and 5 bases stayed unmatched. The CDR3 length is 16 residues. The CDR3 region has the DNA TGCAGTGCTAGGCTCACTAGCGGGGGTTCCTACAATGAGCAGTTCTTC. This translates into CSARLTSGGSYNEQFF.

This clonotype was seen repeatedly, ten times or more. The chain recombines TRBV20-1 with TRBJ2-7, with TRBD2 matching over 9 bases. The CDR3 is 14 amino acids. The germline gives CDR1 DFQATT, CDR2 SNEGSKA (reference sequence). With V trimmed by 6 bases and J by 7 bases, 13 bases remained unmatched. The CDR3: CSATRLAVHREQYF. CDR3 DNA sequence: TGCAGTGCAACACGACTAGCGGTCCACAGGGAGCAGTACTTC.

Many counts were recorded for this clonotype. V and J are TRBV12-3 or TRBV12-4 and TRBJ2-1; TRBD2 aligns across 7 bases. The CDR3 covers 13 residues. V lost 4 bases, J lost 5 bases, and 2 bases stayed unmatched. The CDR3: CASSYTSDNEQFF. The CDR3 DNA reads as TGTGCCAGCAGTTACACTAGCGACAATGAGCAGTTCTTC.

This clonotype occurred many times. The chain uses TRBV14 and TRBJ2-1; D might be TRBD2 (5 bases). This CDR3 contains 13 residues. CDR1 is SGHDN, CDR2 FVKESK, per germline. The V gene lost 3 bases and the J gene lost 9 bases, with 12 bases spanning the gap. CDR3 region: CASSQGLSVEQFF. CDR3 bases: TGTGCCAGCAGCCAGGGTCTTAGCGTTGAGCAGTTCTTC.

This clonotype showed up many times. The chain is built from TRBV7-9 and TRBJ1-2, with 8 nucleotides matching TRBD1. CDR1 and CDR2 from the germline V gene are SEHNR and FQNEAQ (reference sequence). The CDR3 loop spans 16 amino acids. With V trimmed by 4 bases and J by 5 bases, 12 bases remained unmatched. CDR3 in DNA: TGTGCCAGCAGCTCCCTGGACAGGGAGAGGATTTATGGCTACACCTTC. This sequence encodes CASSSLDRERIYGYTF.

This clonotype was found many times. This rearrangement joins TRBV6-2 or TRBV6-3 to TRBJ1-5; D remains ambiguous. Germline CDR1 is MNHEY and CDR2 is SVGEGT. CDR3 length: 14 residues. V was shortened by 2 bases and J by 5 bases, with 10 bases between the two germline ends. The CDR3, as DNA: TGTGCCAGCAGTTACCCTGAGAGGTATCAGCCCCAGCATTTT. Protein sequence: CASSYPERYQPQHF.

In its sample, this clonotype was seen a few times. J is TRBJ1-2 and V is TRBV15, with D perhaps TRBD1 (6 bases). Germline V lookup: CDR1 LNHNV, CDR2 YYDKDF (reference sequence). Trimming pared 3 bases from V and 6 bases from J, leaving 20 bases between. The CDR3 spans 16 residues. This chain's CDR3 is CATSSRIGLSGDGYTF. The CDR3 DNA sequence: TGTGCCACCAGCAGCCGAATCGGGCTATCAGGGGATGGCTACACCTTC.

This clonotype was seen many times. V is TRBV3-1 and J is TRBJ2-3; 7 bases map to TRBD2. The germline gives CDR1 LGHDT, CDR2 YNNKEL (reference sequence). This CDR3 is built from 14 residues. With 1 base clipped from V and 3 bases from J, the junction kept 1 base outside the gene matches. The DNA of the CDR3 is TGTGCCAGCAGCCAAGGGGGGGGAACAGATACGCAGTATTTT. Translating it yields CASSQGGGTDTQYF.

In this sample, this clonotype turned up a few times. V gene TRBV29-1 combines with J gene TRBJ2-5; TRBD2 matches 7 bases. V trimming: 5 bases; J trimming: 1 base; junction bases outside the gene matches: 10. The CDR3 totals 15 residues. Germline lookup yields CDR1 SQVTM and CDR2 ANQGSEA. As DNA, the CDR3 is TGCAGCGTTCGGGGAGGGGATTTCGGCCAAGAGACCCAGTACTTC. Encoded protein: CSVRGGDFGQETQYF.

This clonotype was seen at least ten times. The CDR3 is CASSLGIGDEQFF. The CDR3 nucleotides read TGTGCCAGCAGCTTGGGGATCGGCGATGAGCAGTTCTTC. The chain joins TRBV7-3 to TRBJ2-1, with D unclear. V was clipped by 3 bases and J by 8 bases, with 11 bases between them. CDR3 length equals 13 residues. Germline V lookup: CDR1 SGHTA, CDR2 FQGTGA.

This clonotype appeared many times. The genes are TRBV14 and TRBJ2-5; D may be TRBD1 (5 bases). Germline lookup yields CDR1 SGHDN and CDR2 FVKESK. V lost 0 bases and J lost 0, with 8 bases in between. The CDR3 has 15 residues. CDR3 loop: CASSQDWGHQETQYF. For the CDR3, the DNA is TGTGCCAGCAGCCAAGATTGGGGCCACCAAGAGACCCAGTACTTC.

This clonotype was recorded many times. CDR3 amino acids: CASIGQPNQPQHF. CDR3 in DNA: TGTGCCAGTATTGGTCAGCCCAATCAGCCCCAGCATTTT. The chain uses TRBV19 and TRBJ1-5; the D is unclear. Germline V gene lookup returns CDR1 LNHDA and CDR2 SQIVND (reference sequence). The CDR3 has 13 residues. V was cut by 7 bases and J by 3 bases, with 10 bases left in between.

This clonotype was observed at least ten times. The gene calls are TRBV7-6 and TRBJ1-5, with a possible D match to TRBD1 (6 bases). Trimming shortened V by 1 base and J by 1 base, and 11 bases separated the two germline ends. The CDR3 sequence is 16 residues long. Germline V gene sequence: CDR1 SGHVS, CDR2 FNYEAQ. This chain's CDR3 is CASSLGPGQSNQPQHF. DNA for the CDR3: TGTGCCAGCAGCTTAGGACCGGGACAAAGCAATCAGCCCCAGCATTTT.

This clonotype was counted at least ten times. V usage is TRBV5-1 and J usage is TRBJ2-7; perhaps D is TRBD1 or TRBD2 (6 bases each). Between the trimmed V and J ends, which lost 4 bases and 0 bases, there was a span of 11 bases. Germline V gene lookup returns CDR1 SGHRS and CDR2 YFSETQ. The length of the CDR3 is 14 residues. The CDR3 sequence: CASSRGGSSYEQYF. The CDR3 DNA follows: TGCGCCAGCAGCCGAGGGGGGAGCTCCTACGAGCAGTACTTC.

This clonotype ranks as medium-sized. V and J are TRBV7-6 and TRBJ2-3; D gene unclear. Trimming removed 0 bases at V and 3 bases at J, with 7 bases between. CDR1 and CDR2 from the germline V gene are SGHVS and FNYEAQ. This CDR3 has 14 amino acids. The CDR3 spells CASSLALTTDTQYF. The DNA for the CDR3 is TGTGCCAGCAGCTTAGCGCTAACAACAGATACGCAGTATTTT.

This clonotype was recorded at least ten times. The genes are TRBV24-1 and TRBJ1-1, with D tentatively TRBD1 (5 bases). This CDR3 is built from 14 residues. Looked up from germline, CDR1 is KGHDR and CDR2 is SFDVKD. The V end was cut by 5 bases, the J end by 4 bases, with 13 bases between. Here the CDR3 reads CATSATPGGTEAFF. DNA for the CDR3: TGTGCCACCAGTGCGACTCCGGGGGGCACTGAAGCTTTCTTT.

This clonotype was counted many times. The rearrangement uses TRBV5-1 and TRBJ2-7; D might be TRBD1 or TRBD2, each matching 5 bases. The germline V gene encodes CDR1 SGHRS and CDR2 YFSETQ. The CDR3 contains 14 residues. Between the trimmed V and J ends, which lost 0 bases and 0 bases, there was a span of 7 bases. This CDR3 is CASSLDGTSYEQYF. CDR3 bases: TGCGCCAGCAGCTTGGACGGGACCTCCTACGAGCAGTACTTC.

This clonotype was observed many times. This rearrangement joins TRBV2 to TRBJ2-3; weak D call: TRBD2 (6 bases). The CDR3 consists of 15 residues. Per the germline V gene, CDR1 is SNHLY and CDR2 is FYNNEI. Trimming left V 5 bases short and J 6 bases short, with 18 bases between. The CDR3 loop is CASSSFLALDDTQYF. Written as DNA, the CDR3 is TGTGCCAGCAGTAGTTTCCTAGCGCTGGACGATACGCAGTATTTT.

This clonotype turned up a few times. This chain connects TRBV7-2 to TRBJ2-5; possible D gene TRBD1, 6 bases. The CDR3 is made up of 14 amino acids. In germline, CDR1 is SGHTA, CDR2 FQGNSA. V gave up 5 bases and J gave up 4 bases, with 14 bases separating them. CDR3 in DNA: TGTGCCAGCAGCCTCGGACAGAGACTAGAGACCCAGTACTTC. Residues: CASSLGQRLETQYF.

This clonotype showed up many times. The J gene is TRBJ2-1, the V gene TRBV28, with TRBD1 matching 9 bases. J was trimmed by 4 bases and V by 5 bases; bases with no gene match: 6. CDR1 is MDHEN, CDR2 SYDVKM, per germline. This CDR3 spans 15 amino acids. The CDR3 reads CASSPLGQGYNEQFF. For the CDR3, the DNA is TGTGCCAGCAGTCCCCTGGGACAGGGATACAATGAGCAGTTCTTC.

The chain carries TRBV11-2 and TRBJ2-1; 11 bases line up with TRBD2. J was trimmed by 4 bases and V by 4 bases; bases with no gene match: 6. The CDR3 covers 16 residues. Per germline, CDR1 SGHAT and CDR2 FQNNGV. CDR3 loop: CASSSSGTSGYNEQFF. In DNA, the CDR3 is TGTGCCAGCAGCTCTTCCGGGACTAGCGGTTACAATGAGCAGTTCTTC.